The sequence of this T cell receptor (beta chain) was determined in a study of T cell responses to AZD1222 COVID-19 vaccine (dated by TCRdb to about 2021). About the full investigation: AZD1222 recipients given second doses at about 4 weeks or at about 12 weeks were pooled, since spike-specific TCR depth and breadth were not found to differ between the two schedules. A total of about 230 trial participants underwent TCR sequencing, of whom 207 received two doses of AZD1222 and some 25 received two doses of the MenACWY control vaccine. Trial participants were enrolled by age into subgroups of 18-55, 56-69 and 70-plus years, and around 150, 29 and 61 TCR-sequenced participants, respectively, were included in these subgroups. General study outcomes and caveats: Conclusions about previously exposed vaccinees are limited, since just five or six AZD1222 recipients were seropositive for SARS-CoV-2 at baseline. Spike-specific TCR breadth and depth rose significantly after two AZD1222 doses compared with day 0 and with MenACWY recipients. The vaccine-associated CD4 TCRs covered the entire spike protein, and the dominant responses fell in regions 160-218 and 743-854. Because no samples from the day 14 peak response were available, repertoires could be characterized only after the peak T cell response. Participants were mostly white British, with more females than males. The authors suggested clonal diversity may have been underestimated. The 56-69-year group was small, and its depth increase did not reach significance, likely because of low power. Reportedly, almost half of the unique spike-specific TCRs recognized epitopes lying outside the regions that are mutated in the B.1.351 and B.1.1.7 variants.

Reading the germline V gene gives CDR1 KGHSH and CDR2 LQKENI. The CDR3 goes from the cysteine to the phenylalanine over 14 residues. The read is trimmed to its CDR3 DNA, 42 bases read in frame from base 1. V is cut by 0 bases and J by 4 bases, and the space between the germline ends is 9 bases. On this clone itself: It lacks a known antigen. The sample holds no much larger clone one base away, and base qualities are not on file.

The CDR3 regions of human TCRbeta chains were subjected to immunosequencing. The published analysis was carried out like this. Repertoire TCRs were matched against a reference library of SARS-CoV-2-specific TCRs generated with the MIRA antigen-specificity platform. Breadth was defined as the fraction of unique TCRs that were SARS-CoV-2-associated, and depth was defined as the fraction of total T cells that were SARS-CoV-2-associated. Using the MIRA data, each spike-specific TCR was mapped to the spike region that the TCR reacts to and placed in a CD4 or CD8 class. Log10-transformed breadth and depth values were compared by one-way ANOVA with Sidak's multiple comparisons tests. The immuneACCESS repertoire file appears here via TCRdb, limited to in-frame rearrangements. These files lack a portion of the clones; in checked studies, under half of the deficit traces to unresolved V genes, and the cause of the others is not known. The V and J calls and clone size come from that table; D and trimming were worked out from the DNA. The sample table shows 90,000 to 150,000 clones, and roughly 90% are seen once. The ten largest account for roughly 3.5% of the sample.

The time point tag for this specimen amounts to: baseline before first vaccination. Vaccinee samples came from UK trials COV001 and COV002, including a single-blind randomized controlled phase 2/3 trial of AZD1222 (ChAdOx1 nCoV-19) in healthy adults. For TCRbeta chain sequencing, PBMC samples were collected from trial participants at day 0 and at day 28 after the second dose. Here the chain combines TRBV18 and TRBJ1-1; no confident D gene assignment can be made. This sample comprised peripheral blood, obtained on day 0 of AZD1222 vaccination. The receptor was derived from an adult in good health. The nucleotide sequence is TGTGCCAGCTCACCACCATCAAGGCCCACTGAAGCTTTCTTT. Its protein product is CASSPPSRPTEAFF.